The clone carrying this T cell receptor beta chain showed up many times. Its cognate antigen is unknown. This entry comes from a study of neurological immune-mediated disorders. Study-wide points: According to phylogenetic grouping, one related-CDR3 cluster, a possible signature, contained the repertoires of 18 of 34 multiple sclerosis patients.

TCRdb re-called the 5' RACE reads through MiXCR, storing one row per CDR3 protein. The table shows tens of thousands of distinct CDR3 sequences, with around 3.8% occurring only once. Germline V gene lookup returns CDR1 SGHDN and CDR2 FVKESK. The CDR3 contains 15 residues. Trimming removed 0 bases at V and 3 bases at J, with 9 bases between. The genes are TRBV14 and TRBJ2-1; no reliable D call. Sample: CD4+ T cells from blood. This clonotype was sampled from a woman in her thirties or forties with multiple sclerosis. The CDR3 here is CASSQDSWDYNEQFF. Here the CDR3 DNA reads TGTGCCAGCAGCCAAGATAGTTGGGACTACAATGAGCAGTTCTTC.